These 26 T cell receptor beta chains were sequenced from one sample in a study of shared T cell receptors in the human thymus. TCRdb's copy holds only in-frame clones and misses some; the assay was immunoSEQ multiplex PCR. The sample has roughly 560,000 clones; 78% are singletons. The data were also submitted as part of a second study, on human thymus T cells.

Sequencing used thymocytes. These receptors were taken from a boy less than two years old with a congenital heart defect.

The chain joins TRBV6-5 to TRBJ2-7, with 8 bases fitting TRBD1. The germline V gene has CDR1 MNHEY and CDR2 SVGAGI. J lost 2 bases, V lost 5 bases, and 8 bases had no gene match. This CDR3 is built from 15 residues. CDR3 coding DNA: TGTGCCAGCAGTACAACAGGGGGTTTGCCCTACGAGCAGTACTTC. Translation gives CASSTTGGLPYEQYF.

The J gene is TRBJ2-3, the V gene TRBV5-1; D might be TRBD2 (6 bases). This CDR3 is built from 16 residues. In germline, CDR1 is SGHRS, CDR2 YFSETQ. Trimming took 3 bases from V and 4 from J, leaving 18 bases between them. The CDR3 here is CASSWEQEGEADTQYF. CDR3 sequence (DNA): TGCGCCAGCAGCTGGGAGCAGGAGGGAGAGGCAGATACGCAGTATTTT.

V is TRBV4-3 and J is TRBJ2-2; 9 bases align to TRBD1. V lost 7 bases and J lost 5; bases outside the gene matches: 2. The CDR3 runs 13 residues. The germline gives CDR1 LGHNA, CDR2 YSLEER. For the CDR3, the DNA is TGCGCCAGCAAAGGACAGGGGACCGGGGAGCTGTTTTTT. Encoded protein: CASKGQGTGELFF.

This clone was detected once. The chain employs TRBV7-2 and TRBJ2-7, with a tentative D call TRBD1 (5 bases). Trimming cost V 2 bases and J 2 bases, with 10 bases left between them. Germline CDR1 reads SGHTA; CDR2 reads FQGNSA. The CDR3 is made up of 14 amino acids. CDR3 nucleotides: TGTGCCAGCAGCTTAAAGACAGTTACCTACGAGCAGTACTTC. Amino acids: CASSLKTVTYEQYF. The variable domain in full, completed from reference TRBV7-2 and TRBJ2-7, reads GAGVSQSPSNKVTEKGKDVELRCDPISGHTALYWYRQSLGQGLEFLIYFQGNSAPDKSGLPSDRFSAERTGGSVSTLTIQRTQQEDSAVYLCASSLKTVTYEQYFGPGTRLTVT.

The CDR3 bases are TGCGCCAGCAGCCAAGCCGTCGGATCAAGCGGGAGCTACGAGCAGTACTTC. Translated, it gives CASSQAVGSSGSYEQYF. The chain carries TRBV4-3 and TRBJ2-7; TRBD2 agrees at 8 bases. The V segment lost 1 base and the J segment 3 bases; nucleotides outside the gene matches: 11. Germline V gives CDR1 LGHNA, CDR2 YSLEER. The CDR3 runs 17 residues.

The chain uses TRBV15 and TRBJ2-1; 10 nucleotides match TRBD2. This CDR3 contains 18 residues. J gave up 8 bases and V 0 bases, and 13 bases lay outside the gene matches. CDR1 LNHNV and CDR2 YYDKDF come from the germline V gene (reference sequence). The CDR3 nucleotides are TGTGCCACCAGCAGAGATCTCTTGAGCGGGAGGGCCCCCCATGAGCAGTTCTTC. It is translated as CATSRDLLSGRAPHEQFF. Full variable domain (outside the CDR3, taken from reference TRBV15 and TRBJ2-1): DAMVIQNPRYQVTQFGKPVTLSCSQTLNHNVMYWYQQKSSQAPKLLFHYYDKDFNNEADTPDNFQSRRPNTSFCFLDIRSPGLGDTAMYLCATSRDLLSGRAPHEQFFGPGTRLTVL.

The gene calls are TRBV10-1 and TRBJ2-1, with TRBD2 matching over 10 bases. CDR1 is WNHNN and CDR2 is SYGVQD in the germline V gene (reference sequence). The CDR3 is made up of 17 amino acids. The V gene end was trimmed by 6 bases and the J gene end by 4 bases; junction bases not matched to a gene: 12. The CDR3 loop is CASSPPGLARPYNEQFF. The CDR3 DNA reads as TGCGCCAGCAGCCCTCCGGGACTAGCGAGACCTTACAATGAGCAGTTCTTC.

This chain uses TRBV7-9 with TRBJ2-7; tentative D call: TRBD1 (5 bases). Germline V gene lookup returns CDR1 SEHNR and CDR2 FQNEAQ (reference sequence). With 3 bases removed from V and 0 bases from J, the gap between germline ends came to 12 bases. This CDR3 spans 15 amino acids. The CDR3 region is CASSLGPDSSYEQYF. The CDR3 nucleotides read TGTGCCAGCAGCTTGGGGCCAGATAGCTCCTACGAGCAGTACTTC.

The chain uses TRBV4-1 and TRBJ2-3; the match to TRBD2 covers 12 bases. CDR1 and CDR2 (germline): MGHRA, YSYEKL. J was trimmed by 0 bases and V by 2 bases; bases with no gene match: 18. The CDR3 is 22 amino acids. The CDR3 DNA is TGCGCCAGCAGCCAACTAGACACCCAAAGGACTAGCGGGACCTCTAGCACAGATACGCAGTATTTT. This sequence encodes CASSQLDTQRTSGTSSTDTQYF.

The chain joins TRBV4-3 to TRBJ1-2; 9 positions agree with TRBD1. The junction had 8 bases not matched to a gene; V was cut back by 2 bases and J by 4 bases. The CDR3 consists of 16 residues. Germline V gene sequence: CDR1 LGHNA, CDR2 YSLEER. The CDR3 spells CASSQRPGQGRYGYTF. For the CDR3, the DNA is TGCGCCAGCAGCCAAAGACCGGGACAGGGACGCTATGGCTACACCTTC.

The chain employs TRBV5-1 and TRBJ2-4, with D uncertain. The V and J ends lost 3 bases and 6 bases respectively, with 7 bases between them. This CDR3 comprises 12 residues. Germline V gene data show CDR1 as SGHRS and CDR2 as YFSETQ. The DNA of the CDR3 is TGCGCCAGCAGCTCTCCGGGAAACATTCAGTACTTC. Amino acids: CASSSPGNIQYF.

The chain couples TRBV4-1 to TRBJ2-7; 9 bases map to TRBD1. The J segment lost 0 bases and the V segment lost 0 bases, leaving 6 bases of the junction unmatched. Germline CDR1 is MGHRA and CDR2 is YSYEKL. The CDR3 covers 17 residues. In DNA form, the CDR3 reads TGCGCCAGCAGCCAAGATGAAGGGACAGGGAGCTCCTACGAGCAGTACTTC. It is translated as CASSQDEGTGSSYEQYF.

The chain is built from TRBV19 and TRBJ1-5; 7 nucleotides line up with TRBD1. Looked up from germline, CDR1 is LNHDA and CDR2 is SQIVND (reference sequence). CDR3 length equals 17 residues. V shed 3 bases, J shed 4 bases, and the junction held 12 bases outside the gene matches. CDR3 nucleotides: TGTGCCAGTAGTATTCCAGACAGGGTTCGGGGAAATCAGCCCCAGCATTTT. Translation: CASSIPDRVRGNQPQHF.

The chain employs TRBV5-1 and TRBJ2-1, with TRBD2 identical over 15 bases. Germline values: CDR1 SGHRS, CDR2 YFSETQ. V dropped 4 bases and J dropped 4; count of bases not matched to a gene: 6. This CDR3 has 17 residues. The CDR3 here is CASSTGLAGGPYNEQFF. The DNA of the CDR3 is TGCGCCAGCAGCACAGGACTAGCGGGAGGGCCATACAATGAGCAGTTCTTC.

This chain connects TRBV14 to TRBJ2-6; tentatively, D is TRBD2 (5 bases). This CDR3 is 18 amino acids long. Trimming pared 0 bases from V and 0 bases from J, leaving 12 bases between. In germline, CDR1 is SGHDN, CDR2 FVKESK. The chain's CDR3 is CASSQEWKGASGANVLTF. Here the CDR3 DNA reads TGTGCCAGCAGCCAAGAGTGGAAGGGAGCCTCTGGGGCCAACGTCCTGACTTTC.

The CDR3 DNA reads as TGTGCCAGCAGCTCCAATTCCCGCCCTGGGGGGAGGCGCGGCTACGAGCAGTACTTC. This gives the protein CASSSNSRPGGRRGYEQYF. This chain uses TRBV7-2 with TRBJ2-7; maybe TRBD2 (6 bases). The CDR3 runs to 19 residues. The V gene lost 4 bases and the J gene lost 3 bases, with 28 bases spanning the gap. Per the germline V gene, CDR1 is SGHTA and CDR2 is FQGNSA. Together with reference TRBV7-2 and TRBJ2-7, the CDR3 gives the full variable domain: GAGVSQSPSNKVTEKGKDVELRCDPISGHTALYWYRQSLGQGLEFLIYFQGNSAPDKSGLPSDRFSAERTGGSVSTLTIQRTQQEDSAVYLCASSSNSRPGGRRGYEQYFGPGTRLTVT.

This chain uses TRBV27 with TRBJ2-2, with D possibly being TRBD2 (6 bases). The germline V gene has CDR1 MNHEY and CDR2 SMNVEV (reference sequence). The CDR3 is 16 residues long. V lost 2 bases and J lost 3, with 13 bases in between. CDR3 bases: TGTGCCAGCAGTTTAGGGGGGTGGAGATACACCGGGGAGCTGTTTTTT. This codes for CASSLGGWRYTGELFF.

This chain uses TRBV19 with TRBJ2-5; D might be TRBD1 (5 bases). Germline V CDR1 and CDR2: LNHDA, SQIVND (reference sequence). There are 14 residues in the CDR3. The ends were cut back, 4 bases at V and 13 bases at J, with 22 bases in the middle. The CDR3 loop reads CASSTTTLVKGVYF. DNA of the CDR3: TGTGCCAGTAGTACCACAACGTTAGTCAAAGGGGTGTACTTC.

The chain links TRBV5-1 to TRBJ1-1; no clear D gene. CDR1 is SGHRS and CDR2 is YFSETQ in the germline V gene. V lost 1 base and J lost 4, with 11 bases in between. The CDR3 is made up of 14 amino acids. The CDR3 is CASSLTVRRTEAFF. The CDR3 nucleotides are TGCGCCAGCAGCTTGACGGTCCGTCGCACTGAAGCTTTCTTT.

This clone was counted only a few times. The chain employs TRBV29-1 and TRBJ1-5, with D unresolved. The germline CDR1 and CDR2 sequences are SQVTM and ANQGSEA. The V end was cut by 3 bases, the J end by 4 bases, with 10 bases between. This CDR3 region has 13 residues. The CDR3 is CSVEMWRNQPQHF. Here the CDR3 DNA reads TGCAGCGTTGAGATGTGGAGGAATCAGCCCCAGCATTTT. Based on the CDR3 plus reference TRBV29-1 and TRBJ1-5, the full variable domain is SAVISQKPSRDICQRGTSLTIQCQVDSQVTMMFWYRQQPGQSLTLIATANQGSEATYESGFVIDKFPISRPNLTFSTLTVSNMSPEDSSIYLCSVEMWRNQPQHFGDGTRLSIL.

CDR3 sequence (DNA): TGCGCCAGCAGCTTGCCCCGGGACAGGCAAAACACTGAAGCTTTCTTT. This gives the protein CASSLPRDRQNTEAFF. The V call is TRBV5-1, the J call TRBJ1-1; 8 bases are shared with TRBD1. Losses at the gene ends were 1 base for V and 2 bases for J; bases not matched to a gene: 7. Looked up from germline, CDR1 is SGHRS and CDR2 is YFSETQ. The CDR3 covers 16 residues. Supplemented by reference TRBV5-1 and TRBJ1-1, the full variable domain reads KAGVTQTPRYLIKTRGQQVTLSCSPISGHRSVSWYQQTPGQGLQFLFEYFSETQRNKGNFPGRFSGRQFSNSRSEMNVSTLELGDSALYLCASSLPRDRQNTEAFFGQGTRLTVV.

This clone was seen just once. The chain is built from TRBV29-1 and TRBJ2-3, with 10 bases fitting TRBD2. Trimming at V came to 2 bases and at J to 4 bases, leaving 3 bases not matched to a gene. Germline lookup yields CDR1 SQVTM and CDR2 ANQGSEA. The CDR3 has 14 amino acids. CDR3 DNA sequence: TGCAGCGTTGAAACAGCGGGAGGGCCAGATACGCAGTATTTT. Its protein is CSVETAGGPDTQYF.

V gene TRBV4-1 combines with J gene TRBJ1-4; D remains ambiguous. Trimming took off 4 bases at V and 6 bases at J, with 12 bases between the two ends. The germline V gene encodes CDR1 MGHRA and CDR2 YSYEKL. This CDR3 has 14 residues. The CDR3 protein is CASSPGSGDEKLFF. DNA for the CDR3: TGCGCCAGCAGCCCCGGATCTGGAGATGAAAAACTGTTTTTT.

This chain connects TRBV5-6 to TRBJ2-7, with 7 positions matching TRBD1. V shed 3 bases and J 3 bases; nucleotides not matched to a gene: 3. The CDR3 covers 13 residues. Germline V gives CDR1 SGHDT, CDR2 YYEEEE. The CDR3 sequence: CASSSTGDYEQYF. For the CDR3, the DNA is TGTGCCAGCAGCTCAACAGGGGACTACGAGCAGTACTTC.

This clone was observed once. The CDR3 sequence: CASSLQGGRARKTQYF. For the CDR3, the DNA is TGTGCCAGCAGTTTACAGGGCGGGAGGGCCCGGAAGACCCAGTACTTC. The chain joins TRBV27 to TRBJ2-5, with 9 bases that match TRBD2. This CDR3 has 16 residues. CDR1 is MNHEY and CDR2 is SMNVEV in the germline V gene (reference sequence). Trimming removed 2 bases from V and 6 bases from J; junction bases left unmatched: 10.

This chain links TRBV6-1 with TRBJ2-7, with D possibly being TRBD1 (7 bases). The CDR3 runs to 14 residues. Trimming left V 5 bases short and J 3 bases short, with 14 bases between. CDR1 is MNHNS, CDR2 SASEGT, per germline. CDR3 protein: CASSSRGVGYEQYF. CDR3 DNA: TGTGCCAGCAGTAGCAGGGGGGTTGGCTACGAGCAGTACTTC.